This record looks at one T cell receptor (beta chain) sequence and its context. The antigen is not known. The CDR3 length is 17 residues. Per the germline V gene, CDR1 is SGDLS and CDR2 is YYNGEE. The trim removed 4 bases at V and 3 bases at J, leaving 11 bases unmatched. TCRdb re-analysed the 5' RACE reads in MiXCR, keeping a single row per CDR3 protein. The data show a few hundred thousand distinct CDR3 sequences, around 10% seen once. These data originate in a study of T-cell memory formation after mild COVID-19. In the study overall: The two donors had largely donor-specific TCR clusters.

Study results and limitations: CD4/CD8 balance characterized clones contracting day 15 to 85, and CD4+ skew characterized later expanders.

The genes are TRBV9 and TRBJ2-3; 10 nucleotides align to TRBD2. The source material was PBMCs or a T cell subset sorted from them (not recorded which). The sequence was collected from a man younger than 30 who had mild COVID-19 (a few samples of this study predate the infection). Cell type and time point are not known. The CDR3 sequence: CASSISGGQVHTDTQYF. Written as DNA, the CDR3 is TGTGCCAGCAGCATTAGCGGGGGGCAAGTTCATACAGATACGCAGTATTTT.